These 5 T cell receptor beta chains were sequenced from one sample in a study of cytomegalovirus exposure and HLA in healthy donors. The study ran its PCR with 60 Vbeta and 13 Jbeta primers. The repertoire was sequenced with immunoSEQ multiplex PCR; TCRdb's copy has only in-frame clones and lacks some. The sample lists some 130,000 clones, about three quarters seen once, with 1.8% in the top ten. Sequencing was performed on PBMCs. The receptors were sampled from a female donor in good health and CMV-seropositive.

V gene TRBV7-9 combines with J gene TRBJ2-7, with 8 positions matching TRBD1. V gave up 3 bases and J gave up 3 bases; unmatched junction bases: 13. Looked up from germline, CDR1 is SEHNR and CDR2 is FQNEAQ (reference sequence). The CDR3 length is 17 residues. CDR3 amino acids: CASSLGQGAPNNYEQYF. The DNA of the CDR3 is TGTGCCAGCAGCTTGGGGCAGGGGGCGCCCAATAACTACGAGCAGTACTTC.

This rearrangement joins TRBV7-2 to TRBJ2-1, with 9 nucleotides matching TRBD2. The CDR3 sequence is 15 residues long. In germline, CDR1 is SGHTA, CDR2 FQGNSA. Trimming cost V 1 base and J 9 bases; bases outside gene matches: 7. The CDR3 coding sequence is TGTGCCAGCAGCTTAGTCGGCGGGAGGGCCAGTGAGCAGTTCTTC. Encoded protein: CASSLVGGRASEQFF.

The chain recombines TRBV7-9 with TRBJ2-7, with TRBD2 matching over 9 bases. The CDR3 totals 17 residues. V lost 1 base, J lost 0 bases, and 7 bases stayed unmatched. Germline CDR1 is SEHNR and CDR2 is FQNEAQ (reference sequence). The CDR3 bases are TGTGCCAGCAGCTTAGTAGGCGGGAGGGCTAGCTCCTACGAGCAGTACTTC. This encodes CASSLVGGRASSYEQYF.

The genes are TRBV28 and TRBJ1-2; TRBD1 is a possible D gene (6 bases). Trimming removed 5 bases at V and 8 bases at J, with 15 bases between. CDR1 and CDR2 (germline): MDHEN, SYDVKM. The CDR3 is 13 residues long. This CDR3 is CASSVAGAQGYTF. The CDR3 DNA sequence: TGTGCCAGCAGTGTGGCAGGGGCGCAGGGCTACACCTTC.

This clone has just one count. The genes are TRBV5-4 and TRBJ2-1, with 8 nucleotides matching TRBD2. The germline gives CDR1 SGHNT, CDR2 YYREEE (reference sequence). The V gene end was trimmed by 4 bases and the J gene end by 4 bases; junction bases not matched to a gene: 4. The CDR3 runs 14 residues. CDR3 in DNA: TGTGCCAGCAGCCCGGGGACTAGATACAATGAGCAGTTCTTC. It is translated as CASSPGTRYNEQFF.